The entry below describes one T cell receptor (beta chain). The antigen is undetermined. The source of the sample is a study of beta chain features in type 1 diabetes. Study-wide background: Summed over all samples, the examined sorted cells came to some 99 million. Whole-study results and caveats: Sampled from patients, naive, central memory and Treg TCRB repertoires appeared more similar than those sampled from healthy donors. A pattern of fewer insertions and more deletions at VDJ junctions was seen in type 1 diabetes patients. Moderate but significant shortening of TCRB CDR3s was recorded in all four CD4+ subsets from Type 1 diabetes patients.

Germline V gives CDR1 SQVTM, CDR2 ANQGSEA. The V end lost 3 bases, the J end lost 6 bases, and 11 bases lay between the germline ends. This CDR3 has 12 amino acids. Sorted CD4+ subsets: naive, central memory, regulatory, stem cell-like memory (CD45RO/CCR7/CD25/CD127/CD95/CD27 panel). Expressed TCRB transcripts were sequenced because the entire RNA isolate underwent reverse transcription. TCRdb's table, derived via immunoSEQ multiplex PCR, lists solely in-frame clones and lacks some. The table records hundreds of thousands of clones, 11% to 15% of them present only once. The chain joins TRBV29-1 to TRBJ1-1; D is ambiguous. The clonotype comes from a man aged 18 to 29 with type 1 diabetes. The sequenced sample consisted of naive CD4+ T cells from blood. The CDR3 DNA is TGCAGCGTTGATGAGTTGAGGGCTGAAGCTTTCTTT. It specifies CSVDELRAEAFF.